This entry is about one T cell receptor (beta chain). Its antigen remains unidentified. Attached unique molecular identifiers marked individual cDNA molecules. Each CDR3 protein is one row after TCRdb ran MiXCR on the 5' RACE reads. The sample records more than 20,000 distinct CDR3 sequences, roughly 4% being singletons. This entry belongs to a study of early T cells in non-severe SARS-CoV-2 infection. Study overall: RNA in bulk from unsorted whole blood was sequenced, and chains were unpaired.

Study results and caveats: Matching with VDJdb favored anti-spike CD8 responses (missing private and CD4 specificities).

CDR3 size: 12 residues. Germline V gene lookup returns CDR1 MNHEY and CDR2 SMNVEV (reference sequence). V was pared by 5 bases and J by 8 bases, with 12 bases between. The sequencing input was whole blood. This receptor was identified in an adult who was a healthcare worker with PCR-confirmed SARS-CoV-2 infection or an uninfected control (not recorded which). This sequence joins TRBV27 and TRBJ1-1, with unresolved D. The CDR3 region has the DNA TGTGCCAGCAGTCCTGGAGTCGGCGAAGCTTTCTTT. Its translation is CASSPGVGEAFF.